This note documents a single T cell receptor (beta chain) sequence. Its antigen is unidentified. The data belong to a study of T cell clones after liver transplantation. Findings and limits, study-wide: The donor-reactive repertoire was only partly measurable in a couple of subjects, lacking donor cells.

Repertoires were generated with immunoSEQ multiplex PCR, while TCRdb's copy carries only in-frame clones and drops some. Found here are some 33,000 clones, around 95% of them singletons; the top ten hold roughly a quarter. CDR3 length equals 12 residues. Germline loops: CDR1 SGHVS, CDR2 FNYEAQ. Between the trimmed V and J ends, which lost 1 base and 9 bases, there was a span of 9 bases. The rearrangement uses TRBV7-6 and TRBJ1-2, with D possibly TRBD1 on 5 matching bases. This sequence originates from a human patient who received a liver transplant. Some T cells may have come from the graft donor. Here the sequenced sample was CD8+ T cells from blood, taken 12 months after liver transplant. The DNA of the CDR3 is TGTGCCAGCAGCTTAGGAGACAGCCGCTACACCTTC. This gives the protein CASSLGDSRYTF.